These 17 T cell receptor beta chains were sequenced from one sample in a study of T-cell reconstitution after alpha-beta-depleted transplantation in children. Unique molecular identifiers were used in preparing the TCRbeta library. TCRdb processed the PCR reads anew with MiXCR; each CDR3 protein has one entry. The table shows almost 400,000 distinct CDR3 sequences, with just over 20% occurring only once. The sequenced sample was PBMCs from the stem cell graft donor, obtained from the stem cell graft. The receptor source for this set is a human donor who donated a stem cell graft to a child with acute myeloid leukemia.

The chain has TRBV7-2 and TRBJ1-4; D not resolved. This CDR3 spans 12 amino acids. Trimming took 5 bases from V and 5 from J, leaving 6 bases between them. Per germline, CDR1 SGHTA and CDR2 FQGNSA. The CDR3, as DNA: TGTGCCAGCAGCCGGTCCAATGAAAAACTGTTTTTT. This gives the protein CASSRSNEKLFF. Complete variable domain (other parts from reference TRBV7-2 and TRBJ1-4): GAGVSQSPSNKVTEKGKDVELRCDPISGHTALYWYRQSLGQGLEFLIYFQGNSAPDKSGLPSDRFSAERTGGSVSTLTIQRTQQEDSAVYLCASSRSNEKLFFGSGTQLSVL.

This clonotype showed up just a few times. This chain uses TRBV20-1 with TRBJ2-2, with TRBD2 identical over 8 bases. The ends lost 3 bases at V and 6 bases at J; junction bases unmatched: 15. Germline-derived CDR1 and CDR2 are DFQATT and SNEGSKA (reference sequence). The CDR3 is made up of 17 amino acids. The CDR3 bases are TGCAGTGCTAGGCCCCTGATGAGCGGGAGAAGTGCCGGGGAGCTGTTTTTT. Translated: CSARPLMSGRSAGELFF.

This clonotype showed up many times. The chain carries TRBV20-1 and TRBJ2-7; D gene unclear. The CDR3 sequence is 12 residues long. CDR1 is DFQATT, CDR2 SNEGSKA, per germline (reference sequence). The V end lost 3 bases, the J end lost 2 bases, and 8 bases lay between the germline ends. CDR3 residues: CSASPGPYEQYF. CDR3 nucleotide sequence: TGCAGTGCTAGTCCGGGCCCCTACGAGCAGTACTTC.

The chain employs TRBV20-1 and TRBJ2-3; D ambiguous. The ends were cut back, 3 bases at V and 4 bases at J, with 8 bases in the middle. The germline V gene encodes CDR1 DFQATT and CDR2 SNEGSKA (reference sequence). The CDR3 is 12 residues long. For the CDR3, the DNA is TGCAGTGCTAGCGGCCTAGCAGATACGCAGTATTTT. As protein: CSASGLADTQYF.

This clonotype occurred a few times. The chain is built from TRBV9 and TRBJ2-7, with 9 nucleotides matching TRBD2. This CDR3 has 16 residues. V was pared by 0 bases and J by 2 bases, with 6 bases of the junction left unmatched. Germline CDR1 reads SGDLS; CDR2 reads YYNGEE. CDR3 loop: CASSVGVASGTYEQYF. In DNA form, the CDR3 reads TGTGCCAGCAGCGTAGGAGTTGCTAGCGGGACCTACGAGCAGTACTTC.

The chain recombines TRBV5-1 with TRBJ2-1, with no clear D. Germline CDR1 reads SGHRS; CDR2 reads YFSETQ. This CDR3 has 13 amino acids. V lost 9 bases and J lost 7, with 17 bases in between. The CDR3 DNA reads as TGCGCCAACAAGGGTGGTCCGATGAATGAGCAGTTCTTC. It encodes CANKGGPMNEQFF.

The chain combines TRBV6-2 or TRBV6-3 with TRBJ1-5, with D possibly TRBD1 on 6 matching bases. The CDR3 extends over 14 amino acids. Germline V gene sequence: CDR1 MNHEY, CDR2 SVGEGT. Trimming pared 5 bases from V and 2 bases from J, leaving 10 bases between. This CDR3 is CASSVPGGNQPQHF. The CDR3 DNA reads as TGTGCCAGCAGTGTCCCAGGGGGCAATCAGCCCCAGCATTTT.

The sample holds many counts of this clonotype. CDR3 coding DNA: TGCAGCGTTGAAGAATCCAGGGGTGGAACTGAAGCTTTCTTT. Its protein product is CSVEESRGGTEAFF. The chain uses TRBV29-1 and TRBJ1-1; possible D gene TRBD1, 6 bases. CDR3 length: 14 residues. V lost 0 bases and J lost 5, with 13 bases in between. CDR1 is SQVTM and CDR2 is ANQGSEA in the germline V gene.

The chain combines TRBV27 with TRBJ2-3; 7 nucleotides line up with TRBD2. The length of the CDR3 is 16 residues. CDR1 is MNHEY, CDR2 SMNVEV, per germline (reference sequence). The ends lost 2 bases at V and 4 bases at J; junction bases unmatched: 9. The CDR3 DNA reads as TGTGCCAGCAGTTTAATCGGCGGGAGCTTAGCAGATACGCAGTATTTT. As protein: CASSLIGGSLADTQYF.

The gene calls are TRBV6-1 and TRBJ2-1, with D perhaps TRBD2 (7 bases). V was cut by 8 bases and J by 5 bases, with 22 bases left in between. CDR3 size: 16 residues. Germline-derived CDR1 and CDR2 are MNHNS and SASEGT. CDR3 loop: CASSKGIGGGNNEQFF. In DNA, the CDR3 is TGTGCCAGCTCCAAAGGGATAGGGGGAGGGAACAATGAGCAGTTCTTC.

This sequence joins TRBV18 and TRBJ2-1; TRBD1 might be the D (6 bases). V shed 3 bases and J shed 3 bases, with 15 bases lying between them. Per germline, CDR1 KGHSH and CDR2 LQKENI. The CDR3 totals 16 residues. Here the CDR3 reads CASSPRTEAGYNEQFF. As DNA, the CDR3 is TGTGCCAGCTCACCTCGGACAGAGGCGGGCTACAATGAGCAGTTCTTC.

The chain carries TRBV29-1 and TRBJ2-3; 8 bases align to TRBD2. This CDR3 contains 17 residues. V was clipped by 0 bases and J by 8 bases; unmatched bases: 16. CDR1 and CDR2 (germline): SQVTM, ANQGSEA. The CDR3 DNA is TGCAGCGTTGAAGAACCCGGAGTAGCGGGACCCACGGGTACGCAGTATTTT. It specifies CSVEEPGVAGPTGTQYF.

V and J are TRBV7-2 and TRBJ2-3; TRBD1 matches at 7 bases. Per germline, CDR1 SGHTA and CDR2 FQGNSA. This CDR3 has 15 amino acids. V shed 5 bases, J shed 7 bases, and the junction held 12 bases outside the gene matches. The CDR3 nucleotides read TGTGCCAGCAGCCTTATCTGGACAGGTCCCAATACGCAGTATTTT. It encodes CASSLIWTGPNTQYF. Full variable domain (outside the CDR3, taken from reference TRBV7-2 and TRBJ2-3): GAGVSQSPSNKVTEKGKDVELRCDPISGHTALYWYRQSLGQGLEFLIYFQGNSAPDKSGLPSDRFSAERTGGSVSTLTIQRTQQEDSAVYLCASSLIWTGPNTQYFGPGTRLTVL.

The chain has TRBV20-1 and TRBJ2-4; the match to TRBD2 covers 7 bases. CDR3 length: 15 amino acids. The germline V gene has CDR1 DFQATT and CDR2 SNEGSKA (reference sequence). The CDR3 loop is CCFSGEAGAKNIQYF. The CDR3 DNA is TGCTGTTTCAGCGGGGAAGCGGGAGCCAAAAACATTCAGTACTTC.

This chain connects TRBV27 to TRBJ2-5; 9 nucleotides match TRBD2. There are 17 residues in the CDR3. Germline V CDR1 and CDR2: MNHEY, SMNVEV (reference sequence). V shed 6 bases, J shed 6 bases, and the junction held 17 bases outside the gene matches. As DNA, the CDR3 is TGTGCCAGCAGACCTGGGGGAAGCGGGAGGATCAAGCAGACCCAGTACTTC. This codes for CASRPGGSGRIKQTQYF.

This clonotype has only a few counts. The chain has TRBV5-1 and TRBJ2-5; TRBD2 might be the D (6 bases). Per the germline V gene, CDR1 is SGHRS and CDR2 is YFSETQ. The CDR3 consists of 12 residues. V shed 6 bases and J shed 5 bases, with 11 bases lying between them. The CDR3 spells CASKAGTETQYF. CDR3 DNA: TGCGCCAGCAAGGCAGGGACTGAGACCCAGTACTTC.

The V call is TRBV4-1, the J call TRBJ2-7; possible D gene TRBD2, 5 bases. The CDR3 consists of 15 residues. Germline V gives CDR1 MGHRA, CDR2 YSYEKL. V lost 2 bases and J lost 3, with 14 bases in between. CDR3 DNA: TGCGCCAGCAGCCAAAGCGGTGACAAAATCTACGAGCAGTACTTC. Translating gives CASSQSGDKIYEQYF.